These T cell receptor beta chains were read from a single sample in a study of human T cells and chemical hapten exposure. TCRdb recomputed calls from the RACE reads with MiXCR, one row per CDR3 protein. Of nearly 350,000 distinct CDR3 sequences listed, 6% to 8.5% are singletons. The material was whole blood, obtained in connection with sensitization to the hapten diphenylcyclopropenone (DPC). These receptors were collected from a woman aged 18-35 years with alopecia areata. Some clones in this sample may be carry-over from other donors' samples. The conserved cysteine and the conserved F or W are not part of the CDR3 here.

v_call: TRBV27; j_call: TRBJ1-3; cdr3_aa: ASSLSGAHGNTIY
v_call: TRBV6-2/TRBV6-3; j_call: TRBJ1-1; cdr3_aa: ASSRTGRMTEAF
v_call: TRBV6-2/TRBV6-3; j_call: TRBJ1-5; cdr3_aa: ASSYGGIGNQPQH
v_call: TRBV6-5; j_call: TRBJ2-7; cdr3_aa: ASSLNPGTGNTYEQY
v_call: TRBV6-5; j_call: TRBJ1-1; cdr3_aa: ASSSQRGNTEAF
v_call: TRBV12-3/TRBV12-4; j_call: TRBJ2-2; cdr3_aa: ASSLLGGNTGELF
v_call: TRBV20-1; j_call: TRBJ1-1; cdr3_aa: SASAFNLDTEAF
v_call: TRBV5-4; j_call: TRBJ2-6; cdr3_aa: ASSGVTRGSGANVLT
v_call: TRBV7-2; j_call: TRBJ2-3; cdr3_aa: ASTPLTDTQY
v_call: TRBV9; j_call: TRBJ2-5; cdr3_aa: ASSATSGGQETQY
v_call: TRBV7-9; j_call: TRBJ2-3; cdr3_aa: ASSRRSADQDTQY
v_call: TRBV20-1; j_call: TRBJ2-1; cdr3_aa: SARRLASVNEQF
v_call: TRBV21-1; j_call: TRBJ1-2; cdr3_aa: ASSKGQLYGYT
v_call: TRBV29-1; j_call: TRBJ1-1; cdr3_aa: SVRGFTEAF
v_call: TRBV6-2/TRBV6-3; j_call: TRBJ1-1; cdr3_aa: ASTPLRVAEAF
v_call: TRBV6-5; j_call: TRBJ2-7; cdr3_aa: AAWGTSGAYEQY
v_call: TRBV12-3/TRBV12-4; j_call: TRBJ2-3; cdr3_aa: ASSFSSGGRTDTQY
v_call: TRBV10-3; j_call: TRBJ2-3; cdr3_aa: AISEDPAGVPDTQY
v_call: TRBV24-1; j_call: TRBJ2-5; cdr3_aa: ATSTFRDGKETQY
v_call: TRBV4-2; j_call: TRBJ2-7; cdr3_aa: ARSQDLASGSYEQY
v_call: TRBV13; j_call: TRBJ2-7; cdr3_aa: ASSLGAAYEQY
v_call: TRBV28; j_call: TRBJ2-5; cdr3_aa: ASSWRKYDQETQY
v_call: TRBV7-2; j_call: TRBJ2-5; cdr3_aa: ASNRSPWETQY
v_call: TRBV6-1; j_call: TRBJ1-2; cdr3_aa: ASSEGNRVLRYGYT
v_call: TRBV7-8; j_call: TRBJ2-7; cdr3_aa: ASSLLPGHYEQY
v_call: TRBV14; j_call: TRBJ2-2; cdr3_aa: ASSPRQAGELF
v_call: TRBV20-1; j_call: TRBJ2-2; cdr3_aa: SAPSQGTGELF
v_call: TRBV5-1; j_call: TRBJ2-5; cdr3_aa: ASSRGQGAQETQY
v_call: TRBV6-2/TRBV6-3; j_call: TRBJ1-1; cdr3_aa: ASSPGQGRTGHREAF
v_call: TRBV28; j_call: TRBJ1-2; cdr3_aa: ASSFAEDYGYT
v_call: TRBV12-3/TRBV12-4; j_call: TRBJ2-6; cdr3_aa: ASSSGGHLSGANVLT
v_call: TRBV20-1; j_call: TRBJ2-3; cdr3_aa: SARVRGEVADTQY
v_call: TRBV3-1; j_call: TRBJ1-2; cdr3_aa: ASSQGGSWGSYGYT
v_call: TRBV6-6; j_call: TRBJ1-3; cdr3_aa: ASSYPTGEALSGNTIY
v_call: TRBV6-5; j_call: TRBJ1-3; cdr3_aa: ASSYSVRGSGNTIY
v_call: TRBV29-1; j_call: TRBJ2-1; cdr3_aa: SALVPQGNEQF
v_call: TRBV21-1; j_call: TRBJ1-2; cdr3_aa: ASSKCDLAYGYT
v_call: TRBV5-1; j_call: TRBJ2-7; cdr3_aa: ASSLPDRGSEQY
v_call: TRBV4-2; j_call: TRBJ2-2; cdr3_aa: ASSQSPGSNTGELF
v_call: TRBV4-2; j_call: TRBJ2-7; cdr3_aa: ASSQEGAREQY
v_call: TRBV10-3; j_call: TRBJ1-2; cdr3_aa: AIRETGTVDKNGYT
v_call: TRBV12-3/TRBV12-4; j_call: TRBJ1-6; cdr3_aa: ASIQAGFNSPLH
v_call: TRBV6-6; j_call: TRBJ2-1; cdr3_aa: ASITLAGDYNEQF
v_call: TRBV7-9; j_call: TRBJ1-4; cdr3_aa: ASSLSRGADEKLF
v_call: TRBV7-2; j_call: TRBJ1-2; cdr3_aa: ASSSSTLGGGYGYT
v_call: TRBV12-3/TRBV12-4; j_call: TRBJ2-3; cdr3_aa: ASSPTSGGDTQY
v_call: TRBV5-1; j_call: TRBJ1-1; cdr3_aa: ASSASAWSRGTEAF
v_call: TRBV20-1; j_call: TRBJ2-1; cdr3_aa: SATYNEQF
v_call: TRBV12-3/TRBV12-4; j_call: TRBJ1-2; cdr3_aa: ASLYGGGDGYT
v_call: TRBV7-2; j_call: TRBJ2-3; cdr3_aa: ASSLVDGGLSTDTQY
v_call: TRBV4-3; j_call: TRBJ1-2; cdr3_aa: ASSQGISGPYGYT
v_call: TRBV19; j_call: TRBJ2-2; cdr3_aa: ASSILTGAGELF
v_call: TRBV7-3; j_call: TRBJ2-4; cdr3_aa: ASSIKGGGGNIQY
v_call: TRBV28; j_call: TRBJ1-4; cdr3_aa: ASSLGGQGYNEKLF